This T cell receptor beta chain stems from a study of T cells in narcolepsy. Profiling relied on immunoSEQ multiplex PCR, and the TCRdb table lists in-frame clones only, not all of them. The top ten hold approximately 1.1% of the sample, which has some 32,000 clones, around 82% seen once. The V segment lost 6 bases and the J segment 9 bases; nucleotides outside the gene matches: 3. In germline, CDR1 is MNHEY, CDR2 SVGAGI. This CDR3 comprises 12 residues. The chain recombines TRBV6-5 with TRBJ2-1; the match to TRBD2 covers 9 bases. The sample was CD45RA- memory CD4+ T cells from PBMCs. This clonotype was obtained from a human donor with narcolepsy. This CDR3 reads CASSPLAGEQFF. In nucleotides, the CDR3 is TGTGCCAGCAGCCCACTAGCGGGTGAGCAGTTCTTC.